Shown below are 3 T cell receptor beta chains from a single sample sequenced in a study of metastatic and nonmetastatic thyroid tumors. TCRdb re-called the PCR reads via MiXCR. The sample contains some 34,000 clones, approximately 15% of which appear only once. Thyroid surgery took place with no prior treatment in any patient. Material for sequencing was blood. These receptors came from a female donor with papillary thyroid cancer or a benign thyroid nodule (not recorded which). Some clones in this sample may be carry-over from other donors' samples.

This clone came up many times. This chain connects TRBV27 to TRBJ2-1, with 14 bases fitting TRBD2. In germline, CDR1 is MNHEY, CDR2 SMNVEV (reference sequence). The CDR3 is 16 residues long. V shed 2 bases and J 10 bases; nucleotides not matched to a gene: 7. CDR3 region: CASSLLTSGRAPEQFF. The CDR3, as DNA: TGTGCCAGCAGTTTACTGACTAGCGGGAGGGCCCCCGAGCAGTTCTTC.

As concerns this clone: The junction departs from germline at one end; a sequencing error may be responsible. This chain uses TRBV9 with TRBJ2-1; no reliable D call. The germline V gene has CDR1 SGDLS and CDR2 YYNGEE. This CDR3 spans 16 amino acids. CDR3 protein: CASSVVLSQKAHEKFF. The CDR3 coding sequence is TGTGCCAGCAGCGTAGTCCTAAGTCAAAAAGCCCATGAGAAGTTCTTC.

Ten or more counts support this clone. The chain couples TRBV20-1 to TRBJ2-3; 9 bases align to TRBD1. In germline, CDR1 is DFQATT, CDR2 SNEGSKA (reference sequence). V lost 6 bases, J lost 4 bases, and 11 bases stayed unmatched. The CDR3 sequence is 15 residues long. CDR3 nucleotide sequence: TGCAGTGCGCGCGACGACAGGGGGTCGCCAGATACGCAGTATTTT. Translation: CSARDDRGSPDTQYF.